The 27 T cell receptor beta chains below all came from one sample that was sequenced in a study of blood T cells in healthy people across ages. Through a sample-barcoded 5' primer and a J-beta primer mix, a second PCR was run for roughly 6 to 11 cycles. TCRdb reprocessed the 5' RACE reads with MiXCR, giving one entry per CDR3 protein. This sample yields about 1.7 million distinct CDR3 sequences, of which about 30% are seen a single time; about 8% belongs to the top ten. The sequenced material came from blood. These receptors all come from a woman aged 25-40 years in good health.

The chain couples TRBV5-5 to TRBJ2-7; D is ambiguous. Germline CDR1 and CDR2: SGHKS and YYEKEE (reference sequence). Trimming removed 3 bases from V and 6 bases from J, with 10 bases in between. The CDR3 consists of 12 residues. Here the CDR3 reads CASSSFGREQYF. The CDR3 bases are TGTGCCAGCAGCTCATTTGGGCGCGAGCAGTACTTC. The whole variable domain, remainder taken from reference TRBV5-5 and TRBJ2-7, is DAGVTQSPTHLIKTRGQQVTLRCSPISGHKSVSWYQQVLGQGPQFIFQYYEKEERGRGNFPDRFSARQFPNYSSELNVNALLLGDSALYLCASSSFGREQYFGPGTRLTVT.

CDR3 sequence (DNA): TGTGCCAGCAGCCGAGGGCGGTATGAGCAGTTCTTC. Translating it yields CASSRGRYEQFF. The gene calls are TRBV14 and TRBJ2-1; perhaps TRBD2 as D (5 bases). Trimming shortened V by 4 bases and J by 8 bases, and 9 bases separated the two germline ends. Germline V gene lookup returns CDR1 SGHDN and CDR2 FVKESK. CDR3 size: 12 residues.

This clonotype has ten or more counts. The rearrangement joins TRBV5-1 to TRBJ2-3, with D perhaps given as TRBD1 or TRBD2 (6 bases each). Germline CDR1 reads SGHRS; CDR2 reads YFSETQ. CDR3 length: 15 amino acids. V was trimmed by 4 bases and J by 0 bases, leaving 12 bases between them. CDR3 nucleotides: TGCGCCAGCAGCCGCGAGGGGGGTAGCACAGATACGCAGTATTTT. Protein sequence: CASSREGGSTDTQYF.

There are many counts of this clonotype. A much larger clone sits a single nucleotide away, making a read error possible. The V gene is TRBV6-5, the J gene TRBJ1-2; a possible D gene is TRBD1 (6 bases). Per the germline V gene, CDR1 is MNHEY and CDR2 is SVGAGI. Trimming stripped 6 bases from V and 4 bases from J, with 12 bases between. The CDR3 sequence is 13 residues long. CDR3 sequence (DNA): TGTGCCAGCAGCCCGGACAGTGGCTATGGCTACACCTTC. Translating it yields CASSPDSGYGYTF.

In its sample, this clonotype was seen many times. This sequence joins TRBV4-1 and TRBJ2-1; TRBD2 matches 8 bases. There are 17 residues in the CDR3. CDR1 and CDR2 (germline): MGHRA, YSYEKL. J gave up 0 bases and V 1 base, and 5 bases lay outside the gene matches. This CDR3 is CASSQVRGRPSYNEQFF. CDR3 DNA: TGCGCCAGCAGCCAAGTTCGCGGGAGGCCCTCCTACAATGAGCAGTTCTTC.

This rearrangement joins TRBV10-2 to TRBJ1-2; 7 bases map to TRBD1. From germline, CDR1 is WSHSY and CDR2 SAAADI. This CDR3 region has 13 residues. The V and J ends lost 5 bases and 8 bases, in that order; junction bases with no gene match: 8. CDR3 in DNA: TGCGCCAGCAGTTTAACAGGGGCCTCAGGCTACACCTTC. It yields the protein CASSLTGASGYTF.

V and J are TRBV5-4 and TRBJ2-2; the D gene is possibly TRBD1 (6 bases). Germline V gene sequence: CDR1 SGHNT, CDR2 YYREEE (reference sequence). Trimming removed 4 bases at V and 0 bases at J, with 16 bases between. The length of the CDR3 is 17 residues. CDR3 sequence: CASSLDRDTSNTGELFF. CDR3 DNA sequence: TGTGCCAGCAGCCTGGACCGGGACACTTCGAACACCGGGGAGCTGTTTTTT.

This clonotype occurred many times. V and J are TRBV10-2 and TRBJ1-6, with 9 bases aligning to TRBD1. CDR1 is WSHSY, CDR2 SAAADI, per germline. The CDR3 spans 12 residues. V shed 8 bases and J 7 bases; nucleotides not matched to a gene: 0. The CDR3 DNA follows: TGCGCCAGCGGACAGGGGAATTCACCCCTCCACTTT. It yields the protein CASGQGNSPLHF.

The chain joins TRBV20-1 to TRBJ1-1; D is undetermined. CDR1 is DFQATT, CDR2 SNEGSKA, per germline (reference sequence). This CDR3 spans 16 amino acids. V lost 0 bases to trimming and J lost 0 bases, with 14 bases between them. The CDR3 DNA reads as TGCAGTGCTAGAGATAGGCGTGGCAGTTTGAACACTGAAGCTTTCTTT. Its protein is CSARDRRGSLNTEAFF.

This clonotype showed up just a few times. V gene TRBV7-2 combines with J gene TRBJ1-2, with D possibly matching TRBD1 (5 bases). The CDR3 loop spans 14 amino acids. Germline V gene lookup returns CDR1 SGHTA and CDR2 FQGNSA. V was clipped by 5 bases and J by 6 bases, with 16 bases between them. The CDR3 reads CASSPQGYGDGYTF. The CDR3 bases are TGTGCCAGCAGCCCTCAGGGATACGGGGATGGCTACACCTTC.

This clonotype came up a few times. CDR3: CGRRRVADTQYF. Here the CDR3 DNA reads TGTGGCCGTCGGCGTGTGGCAGATACGCAGTATTTT. This chain uses TRBV2 with TRBJ2-3; no clear D. There are 12 residues in the CDR3. CDR1 and CDR2 (germline): SNHLY, FYNNEI.

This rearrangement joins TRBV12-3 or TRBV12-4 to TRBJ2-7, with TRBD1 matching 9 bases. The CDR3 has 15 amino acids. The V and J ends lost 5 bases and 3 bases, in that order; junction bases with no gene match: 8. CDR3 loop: CASSPRDRENYEQYF. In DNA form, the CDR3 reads TGTGCCAGCAGTCCTAGGGACAGGGAGAACTACGAGCAGTACTTC.

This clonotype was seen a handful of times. CDR3 coding DNA: TGTGCCACCAGCAGAGAAGAGGGGCCCGGCTTTAGAGCTTTCTTT. It translates to CATSREEGPGFRAFF. This chain connects TRBV15 to TRBJ1-1, with D possibly TRBD1 on 5 matching bases. The CDR3 is 15 amino acids. Between the trimmed V and J ends, which lost 0 bases and 10 bases, there was a span of 18 bases. Germline CDR1 LNHNV, CDR2 YYDKDF (reference sequence).

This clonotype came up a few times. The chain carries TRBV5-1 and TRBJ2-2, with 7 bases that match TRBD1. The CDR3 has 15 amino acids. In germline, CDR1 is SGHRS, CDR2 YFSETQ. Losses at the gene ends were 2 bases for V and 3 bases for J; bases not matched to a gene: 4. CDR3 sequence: CASSFADRDTGELFF. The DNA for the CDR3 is TGCGCCAGCAGCTTCGCCGACAGGGACACCGGGGAGCTGTTTTTT.

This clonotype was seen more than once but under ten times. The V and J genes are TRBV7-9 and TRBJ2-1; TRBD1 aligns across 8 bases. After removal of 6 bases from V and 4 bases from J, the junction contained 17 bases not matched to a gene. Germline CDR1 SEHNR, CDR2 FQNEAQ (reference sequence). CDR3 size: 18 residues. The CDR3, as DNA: TGTGCCAGCAGTCCGATAGTTCCGGGACAGGCCAATTACAATGAGCAGTTCTTC. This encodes CASSPIVPGQANYNEQFF.

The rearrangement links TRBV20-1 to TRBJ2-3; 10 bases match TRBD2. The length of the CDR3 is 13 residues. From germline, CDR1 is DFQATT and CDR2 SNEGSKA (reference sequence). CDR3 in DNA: TGCGGAAATAGCGGGGGGAGCACAGATACGCAGTATTTT. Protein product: CGNSGGSTDTQYF.

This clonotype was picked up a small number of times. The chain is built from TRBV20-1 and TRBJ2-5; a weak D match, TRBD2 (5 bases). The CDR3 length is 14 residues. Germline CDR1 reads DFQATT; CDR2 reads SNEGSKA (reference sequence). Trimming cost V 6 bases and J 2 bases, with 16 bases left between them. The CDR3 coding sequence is TGCAGTGCGGAATGGACTGAAGAACAAGAGACCCAGTACTTC. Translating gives CSAEWTEEQETQYF.

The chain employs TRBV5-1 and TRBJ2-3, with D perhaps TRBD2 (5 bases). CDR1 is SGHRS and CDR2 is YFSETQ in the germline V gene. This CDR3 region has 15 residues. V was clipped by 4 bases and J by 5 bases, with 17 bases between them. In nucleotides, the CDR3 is TGCGCCAGCAGCGCAGCGGTCCGGGTTCGAGATACGCAGTATTTT. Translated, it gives CASSAAVRVRDTQYF.

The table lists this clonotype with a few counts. The DNA of the CDR3 is TGTGCCAGCAGCTTAGCCCGGGGTGGTCACTACGAGCAGTACTTC. Protein sequence: CASSLARGGHYEQYF. This sequence joins TRBV7-2 and TRBJ2-7; D might be TRBD2 (5 bases). CDR1 and CDR2 (germline): SGHTA, FQGNSA. V dropped 0 bases and J dropped 3 bases, with 12 bases sitting between them. The CDR3 has 15 residues.

CDR3 sequence reads: CASRAGGTNTGELFF. In DNA, the CDR3 is TGTGCCAGTCGAGCGGGGGGGACGAACACCGGGGAGCTGTTTTTT. The J gene is TRBJ2-2, the V gene TRBV6-1, with 10 bases fitting TRBD2. The CDR3 is 15 amino acids. V gave up 9 bases and J gave up 0 bases; unmatched junction bases: 4. Germline CDR1 reads MNHNS; CDR2 reads SASEGT.

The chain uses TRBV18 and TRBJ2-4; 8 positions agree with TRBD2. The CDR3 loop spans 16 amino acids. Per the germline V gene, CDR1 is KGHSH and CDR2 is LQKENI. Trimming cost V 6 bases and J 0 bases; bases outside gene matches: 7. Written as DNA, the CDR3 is TGTGCCAGCTCGCCAACTAGCGGTTTAGCCAAAAACATTCAGTACTTC. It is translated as CASSPTSGLAKNIQYF.

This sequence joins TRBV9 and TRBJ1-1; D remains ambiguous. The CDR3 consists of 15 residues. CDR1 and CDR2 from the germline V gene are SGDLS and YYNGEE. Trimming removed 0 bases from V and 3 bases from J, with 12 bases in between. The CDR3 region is CASSVGYATDTEAFF. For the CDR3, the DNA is TGTGCCAGCAGCGTAGGCTACGCCACGGACACTGAAGCTTTCTTT.

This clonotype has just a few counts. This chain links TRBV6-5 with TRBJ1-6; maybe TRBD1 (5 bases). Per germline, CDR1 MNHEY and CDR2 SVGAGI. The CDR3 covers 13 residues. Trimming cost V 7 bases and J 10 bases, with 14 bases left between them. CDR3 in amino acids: CASMGGISSPLHF. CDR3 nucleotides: TGTGCCAGCATGGGGGGGATCAGCTCACCCCTCCACTTT.

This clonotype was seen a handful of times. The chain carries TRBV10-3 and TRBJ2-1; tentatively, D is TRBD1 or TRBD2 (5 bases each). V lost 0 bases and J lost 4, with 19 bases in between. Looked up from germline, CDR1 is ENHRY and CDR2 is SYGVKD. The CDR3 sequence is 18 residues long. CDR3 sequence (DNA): TGTGCCATCAGTGAGTCTGCAGGTGCGGCGAGGGGATACAATGAGCAGTTCTTC. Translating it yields CAISESAGAARGYNEQFF.

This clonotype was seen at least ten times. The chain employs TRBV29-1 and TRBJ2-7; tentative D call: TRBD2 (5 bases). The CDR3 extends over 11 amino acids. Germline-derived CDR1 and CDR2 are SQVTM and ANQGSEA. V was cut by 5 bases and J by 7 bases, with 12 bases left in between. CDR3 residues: CSVTGRGEQYF. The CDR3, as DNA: TGCAGCGTTACTGGTCGCGGGGAGCAGTACTTC.

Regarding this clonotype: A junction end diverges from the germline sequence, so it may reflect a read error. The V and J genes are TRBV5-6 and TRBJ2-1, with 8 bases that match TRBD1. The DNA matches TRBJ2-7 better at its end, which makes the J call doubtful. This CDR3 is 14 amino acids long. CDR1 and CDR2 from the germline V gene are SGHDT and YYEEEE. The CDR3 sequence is CAGSYGQGLNEQYF. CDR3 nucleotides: TGTGCCGGCAGCTACGGACAGGGCCTCAACGAGCAGTACTTC.

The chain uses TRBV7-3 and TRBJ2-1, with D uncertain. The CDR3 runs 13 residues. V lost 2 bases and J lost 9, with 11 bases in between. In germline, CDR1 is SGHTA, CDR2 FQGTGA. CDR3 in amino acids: CASSLGVSTEQFF. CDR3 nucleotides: TGTGCCAGCAGCTTAGGCGTTAGCACTGAGCAGTTCTTC.